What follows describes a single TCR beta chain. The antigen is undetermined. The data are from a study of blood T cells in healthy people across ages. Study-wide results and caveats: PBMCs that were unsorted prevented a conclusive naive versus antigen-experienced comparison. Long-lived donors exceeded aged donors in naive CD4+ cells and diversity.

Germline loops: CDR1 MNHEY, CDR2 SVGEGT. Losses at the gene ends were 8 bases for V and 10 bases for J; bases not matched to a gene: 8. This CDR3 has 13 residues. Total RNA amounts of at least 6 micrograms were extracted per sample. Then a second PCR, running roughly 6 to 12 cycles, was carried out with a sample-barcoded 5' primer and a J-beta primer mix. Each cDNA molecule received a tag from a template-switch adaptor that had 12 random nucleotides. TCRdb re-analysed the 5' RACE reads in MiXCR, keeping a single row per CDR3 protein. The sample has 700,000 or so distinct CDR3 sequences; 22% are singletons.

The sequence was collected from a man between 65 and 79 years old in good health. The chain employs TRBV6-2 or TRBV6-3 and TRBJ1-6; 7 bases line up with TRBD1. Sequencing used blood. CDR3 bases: TGTGCCAGCGTCGGACAGGTGGGCTCACCCCTCCACTTT. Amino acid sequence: CASVGQVGSPLHF.